The clone carrying this T cell receptor beta chain was observed a handful of times. The method was immunoSEQ multiplex PCR; TCRdb's version includes in-frame clones alone and lacks a portion of them. The top ten hold roughly 0.62% of the sample, which has roughly 1,000,000 clones, approximately 80% seen once. The CDR3 has 15 residues. Per germline, CDR1 SGHRS and CDR2 YFSETQ. The ends lost 2 bases at V and 5 bases at J; junction bases unmatched: 6. The data derive from a study of shared clonotypes between healthy human individuals. The chain recombines TRBV5-1 with TRBJ2-1; TRBD2 aligns across 8 bases. The sequenced sample consisted of memory CD4+ T cells from PBMCs. Subset denoted: CD45RA-negative fraction. This TCR came from a man aged 18 to 35 in good health. Some clones in this sample may be carry-over from other donors' samples. This CDR3 is CASSFLAGGDNEQFF. CDR3 DNA sequence: TGCGCCAGCAGCTTCCTCGCGGGAGGTGACAATGAGCAGTTCTTC.